These 2 T cell receptor beta chains share one sample of origin, sequenced in a study of sequential checkpoint blockade in melanoma. Data came from immunoSEQ multiplex PCR; TCRdb stores just in-frame clones and leaves some out. The table shows 30,000 to 40,000 clones, with around nine tenths occurring only once. Treatment indicated: randomized to nivolumab then ipilimumab (arm A) or the reverse (arm B). The material sequenced was CD8+ T cells sorted from blood (inferred from file names), taken from a patient given nivolumab and ipilimumab in sequence. Receptor source: a human donor with melanoma.

In this sample, this clone turned up a few times. The gene calls are TRBV19 and TRBJ1-5; weak D call: TRBD1 (5 bases). V shed 1 base and J shed 5 bases, with 15 bases lying between them. Germline V gene sequence: CDR1 LNHDA, CDR2 SQIVND (reference sequence). The CDR3 totals 16 residues. The CDR3 here is CASSIGRGGGDQPQHF. Written as DNA, the CDR3 is TGTGCCAGTAGTATAGGTCGGGGGGGAGGGGATCAGCCCCAGCATTTT.

The genes are TRBV18 and TRBJ2-1; 7 positions agree with TRBD1. Trimming cost V 1 base and J 2 bases; bases outside gene matches: 5. Germline CDR1 and CDR2: KGHSH and LQKENI. The CDR3 contains 16 residues. Written as DNA, the CDR3 is TGTGCCAGCTCACCACGGGACAGTAACGCCTACAATGAGCAGTTCTTC. Its translation: CASSPRDSNAYNEQFF.